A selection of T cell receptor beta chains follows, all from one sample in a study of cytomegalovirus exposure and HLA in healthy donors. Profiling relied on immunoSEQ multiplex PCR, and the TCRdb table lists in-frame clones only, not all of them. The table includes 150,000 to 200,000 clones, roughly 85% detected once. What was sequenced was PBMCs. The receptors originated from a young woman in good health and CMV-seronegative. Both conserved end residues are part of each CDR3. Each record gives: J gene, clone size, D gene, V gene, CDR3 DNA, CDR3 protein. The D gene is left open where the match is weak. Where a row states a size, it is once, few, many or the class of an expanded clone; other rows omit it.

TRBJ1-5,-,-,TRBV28,TGTGCCAGCATACCCTGGGCGGGCGGGGCAGTTGGTGGTTTCGAGCCCCAGCATTTT,CASIPWAGGAVGGFEPQHF
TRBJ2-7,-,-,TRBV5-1,TGCGCCAGCAGCTCGGGAGAACTAGCTTACGCGGACGAGCAGTACTTC,CASSSGELAYADEQYF
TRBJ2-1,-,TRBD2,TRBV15,TGTGCCACCAGCAGAGAAGGGACTAGGCGAGACAATGAGCAGTTCTTC,CATSREGTRRDNEQFF
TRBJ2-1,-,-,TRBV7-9,TGTGCCAGCAGCTCCCGCAAGAAAGGGGGAGGGCCCGACAATGAGCAGTTCTTC,CASSSRKKGGGPDNEQFF
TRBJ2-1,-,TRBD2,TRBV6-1,TGTGCCAGCAGTGGGGGACTAGCGGGAGGGGGTGGGGGGGGCTACAATGAGCAGTTCTTC,CASSGGLAGGGGGGYNEQFF
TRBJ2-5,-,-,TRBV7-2,TGTGCCAGCAGCTTCGTCGATGCGGGAAGAGAGACCCAGTACTTC,CASSFVDAGRETQYF
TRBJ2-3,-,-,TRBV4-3,TGCGCCAGCAGCCACCTTACCGGCAGGGCAGATACGCAGTATTTT,CASSHLTGRADTQYF
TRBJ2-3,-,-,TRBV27,TGTGCCAGCACTACTATCGCGGGACTTCGACCCCGTACGCAGTATTTT,CASTTIAGLRPRTQYF
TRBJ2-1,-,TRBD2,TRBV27,TGTGCCAGCAGTTCACTAGCGGGATCCAATGAGCAGTTCTTC,CASSSLAGSNEQFF
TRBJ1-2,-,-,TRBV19,TGTGCCAGTAGTATTTTTGGAGTCTATGGCTACACCTTC,CASSIFGVYGYTF
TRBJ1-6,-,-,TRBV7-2,TGTGCCAGCAGCCCGGGGGGTTCGGGGGGCTCCCTCCACTTT,CASSPGGSGGSLHF
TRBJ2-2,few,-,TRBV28,TGTGCCAGCAGCGGCGGTACCGGGGAGCTGTTTTTT,CASSGGTGELFF
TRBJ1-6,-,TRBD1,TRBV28,TGTGCCAGTCAGACAGGGGGCAATTCACCCCTCCACTTT,CASQTGGNSPLHF
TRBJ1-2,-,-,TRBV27,TGTGCCAGCAGTCCCCTCCCCGGTTGGGGCTACACCTTC,CASSPLPGWGYTF
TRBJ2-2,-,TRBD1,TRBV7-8,TGTGCCAGCAGCTTAGGGACAGGGTTCACCGGGGAGCTGTTTTTT,CASSLGTGFTGELFF
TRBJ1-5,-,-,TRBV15,TGTGCCACCAGCAGAGTTGGCGGGGTCTTGGGCAATCAGCCCCAGCATTTT,CATSRVGGVLGNQPQHF
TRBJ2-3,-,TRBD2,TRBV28,TGTGCCAGCAGCCCTGGGCTAGCGGTTAGCACAGATACGCAGTATTTT,CASSPGLAVSTDTQYF
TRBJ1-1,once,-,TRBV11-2,TGTGCCAGCAGCCTCCCGCCGGGACTCGTGAACACTGAAGCTTTCTTT,CASSLPPGLVNTEAFF
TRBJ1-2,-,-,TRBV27,TGTGCCAGCAGTTTTTCGGCAGGGGAGATGAACTATGGCTACACCTTC,CASSFSAGEMNYGYTF
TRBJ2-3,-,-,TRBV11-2,TGTGCCAGCAGCTTAGTGGACTACTTCACAGATACGCAGTATTTT,CASSLVDYFTDTQYF
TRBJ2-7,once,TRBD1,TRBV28,TGTGCCAGCAGCCCTGGACAGGCGGCCTACGAGCAGTACTTC,CASSPGQAAYEQYF
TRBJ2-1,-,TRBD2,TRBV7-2,TGTGCCAGCAGCTGGGTGCTCCTGGACTCTAGCGGGGGGGGTGGGCAGTTCTTC,CASSWVLLDSSGGGGQFF
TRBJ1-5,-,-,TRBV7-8,TGTGCCAGCAGCAGGGGTAGCAATCAGCCCCAGCATTTT,CASSRGSNQPQHF
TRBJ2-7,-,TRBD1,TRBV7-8,TGTGCCAGCAGCCCAACCCAGACAGGGGAATATTACTACGAGCAGTACTTC,CASSPTQTGEYYYEQYF
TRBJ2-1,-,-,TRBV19,TGTGCCAGTAGCAAGGGCGGGCCGAACAATGAGCAGTTCTTC,CASSKGGPNNEQFF
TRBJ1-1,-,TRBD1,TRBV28,TGTGCCAGCAGTCCCTCGCAGGGGGCAGGGGCTGAAGCTTTCTTT,CASSPSQGAGAEAFF
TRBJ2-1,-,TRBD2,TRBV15,TGTGCCACCAGCAGAGATGGCGGGAGGGCCTCGGGGAGTGAGCAGTTCTTC,CATSRDGGRASGSEQFF
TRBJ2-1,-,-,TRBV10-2,TGCGCCAGCAGTCCCGTAGCGTCTGTCAATGAGCAGTTCTTC,CASSPVASVNEQFF
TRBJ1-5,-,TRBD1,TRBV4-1,TGCGCCAGCAGCCAAGAACCCTTGACAGGGGGGTCACAGCCCCAGCATTTT,CASSQEPLTGGSQPQHF
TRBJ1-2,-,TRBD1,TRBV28,TGTGCCAGCAGTTTACCTGGGACAGCTAACTATGGCTACACCTTC,CASSLPGTANYGYTF
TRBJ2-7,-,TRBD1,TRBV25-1,TGTGCCAGCAGTCCGCCGGGACAGGGGGCCTACGAGCAGTACTTC,CASSPPGQGAYEQYF
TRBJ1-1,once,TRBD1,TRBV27,TGTGCCAGCAGGGCGGACAGGGGGGGAAACACTGAAGCTTTCTTT,CASRADRGGNTEAFF
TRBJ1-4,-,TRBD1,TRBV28,TGTGCCAGCAGGCTTCAGGGGGCAGGCGAAAAACTGTTTTTT,CASRLQGAGEKLFF
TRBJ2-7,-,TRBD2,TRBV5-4,TGTGCCAGCAGCTTACTAGCGGGAGAGGGGGAGCAGTACTTC,CASSLLAGEGEQYF